What follows are 18 T cell receptor beta chains derived from one specimen sequenced in a study of T cell clonality in common variable immunodeficiency. Generated by immunoSEQ multiplex PCR, the TCRdb table keeps only in-frame clones and is missing some. Sampling found about 45,000 clones, none seen once. Input material: peripheral blood mononuclear cells. These receptors were collected from a person aged 18-69 years in good health.

This clone was seen at least ten times. The read terminates 3 residues before the CDR3 end, so the remaining end is supplied by the germline J gene. The rearrangement uses TRBV18 and TRBJ1-3; 7 nucleotides align to TRBD1. CDR3 length equals 13 residues. Germline V CDR1 and CDR2: KGHSH, LQKENI. Unmatched junction bases numbered 1, after V lost 1 base and J lost 7 bases. CDR3 sequence: CASSPLQGNTIYF. The sequenced CDR3 bases are TGTGCCAGCTCACCACTACAGGGGAACACC.

This clone was observed at least ten times. The read terminates 3 residues ahead of where the CDR3 ends, so the germline J gene completes it. The chain is built from TRBV20-1 and TRBJ1-5, with 12 bases aligning to TRBD1. The CDR3 has 19 amino acids. Germline CDR1 reads DFQATT; CDR2 reads SNEGSKA (reference sequence). V lost 2 bases and J lost 1; bases outside the gene matches: 12. The covered CDR3 bases are TGCAGTGCTAGACCCCCCCCGGGACAGGGGGCGGTAAGCAATCAGCCC. Translation gives CSARPPPGQGAVSNQP. The CDR3 reads in full as CSARPPPGQGAVSNQPQHF.

Ten or more counts support this clone. Read coverage stops 3 residues before the CDR3 terminus; the germline J gene supplies the remainder. The chain joins TRBV2 to TRBJ1-2; no clear D. Germline lookup yields CDR1 SNHLY and CDR2 FYNNEI. CDR3 length: 14 residues. V shed 4 bases and J shed 4 bases, with 13 bases lying between them. The CDR3 bases that were read are TGTGCCAGCAGTGCGATTAAAGGCGGCTATGGC. It specifies CASSAIKGGYG. The entire CDR3 protein reads CASSAIKGGYGYTF.

This clone has a count of ten or more. The read is 3 residues too short to cover the CDR3 end, so that end is filled in from the germline J gene. The gene calls are TRBV7-6 and TRBJ1-3; 7 positions match TRBD1. The trim removed 8 bases at V and 0 bases at J, leaving 4 bases unmatched. There are 14 residues in the CDR3. Germline V gives CDR1 SGHVS, CDR2 FNYEAQ. This chain's CDR3 is CASGGQDSGNTIYF. The CDR3 DNA, read in part, is TGTGCCAGCGGAGGACAGGACTCTGGAAACACC.

This clone was observed at least ten times. The sequence runs out 3 residues before the end of the CDR3; the remainder is reconstructed from the germline J gene. The rearrangement joins TRBV4-2 to TRBJ1-4; weak D call: TRBD1 (6 bases). Germline V lookup: CDR1 LGHNA, CDR2 YNFKEQ. The CDR3 has 15 amino acids. Trimming shortened V by 0 bases and J by 4 bases, and 9 bases separated the two germline ends. The sequenced CDR3 bases are TGTGCCAGCAGCCAAGATAGGACAGTTAATGAAAAA. It is translated as CASSQDRTVNEK. The complete CDR3 reads CASSQDRTVNEKLFF.

This clone was detected ten times or more. The read comes to an end 3 residues before the CDR3 does, leaving the germline J gene to fill in the end. V is TRBV28 and J is TRBJ2-7; TRBD2 agrees at 10 bases. The V gene end was trimmed by 8 bases and the J gene end by 4 bases; junction bases not matched to a gene: 5. Germline CDR1 reads MDHEN; CDR2 reads SYDVKM. The length of the CDR3 is 13 residues. The CDR3 DNA, read in part, is TGTGCCAGCGGACTAGCGGACCCTTACGAG. Protein: CASGLADPYE. The complete CDR3 reads CASGLADPYEQYF. The full variable domain, in which reference TRBV28 and TRBJ2-7 provide the parts outside the CDR3, is DVKVTQSSRYLVKRTGEKVFLECVQDMDHENMFWYRQDPGLGLRLIYFSYDVKMKEKGDIPEGYSVSREKKERFSLILESASTNQTSMYLCASGLADPYEQYFGPGTRLTVT.

There are a few counts of this clone. Sequencing ends 3 residues short of the CDR3 end; the germline J gene provides the rest. This sequence joins TRBV25-1 and TRBJ2-3; possible D gene TRBD1, 6 bases. Per germline, CDR1 MGHDK and CDR2 SYGVNS. The CDR3 consists of 11 residues. V was pared by 8 bases and J by 8 bases, with 11 bases between. CDR3 DNA, as far as it was read: TGTGCCAGCGGCCAAGGGGGTACG. Its translation is CASGQGGT. The CDR3 in its entirety is CASGQGGTQYF.

This clone was observed many times. The read stops 3 residues short of the end of the CDR3; the missing end is completed from the germline J gene. The chain couples TRBV20-1 to TRBJ1-2, with 7 bases that match TRBD1. The length of the CDR3 is 12 residues. In germline, CDR1 is DFQATT, CDR2 SNEGSKA (reference sequence). After removal of 4 bases from V and 2 bases from J, the junction contained 1 base not matched to a gene. Partial CDR3 DNA: TGCAGTGCTAAGACAGGGAACTATGGC. This codes for CSAKTGNYG. In full, the CDR3 reads CSAKTGNYGYTF.

This clone was detected many times. The read ends 3 residues shy of where the CDR3 ends; the end is completed using the germline J gene. The rearrangement uses TRBV6-1 and TRBJ1-1; tentatively, D is TRBD1 (5 bases). V was pared by 4 bases and J by 1 base, with 7 bases between. The CDR3 has 13 amino acids. The V gene's germline CDR1 is MNHNS and CDR2 SASEGT. CDR3 in amino acids: CASSATENTEAFF. The DNA read from the CDR3 is TGTGCCAGCAGTGCGACAGAGAACACTGAA.

This clone has at least ten counts. This chain's CDR3 is CASSLDPAVNTEAFF. The sequenced CDR3 bases are TGCGCCAGCAGCTTGGATCCAGCGGTGAACACTGAA. J is TRBJ1-1 and V is TRBV5-1; the D is unclear. Coverage ceases 3 residues before the CDR3 finishes, and the germline J gene fills in the end. The CDR3 consists of 15 residues. Germline CDR1 reads SGHRS; CDR2 reads YFSETQ. Trimming stripped 0 bases from V and 0 bases from J, with 9 bases between.

The table lists this clone with many counts. The read is 3 residues too short to cover the CDR3 end, so that end is filled in from the germline J gene. The gene calls are TRBV18 and TRBJ2-1; 10 bases are shared with TRBD1. The CDR3 has 16 residues. J was trimmed by 8 bases and V by 3 bases; bases with no gene match: 10. Germline V gives CDR1 KGHSH, CDR2 LQKENI. The sequenced CDR3 bases are TGTGCCAGCTCACCTTCCGGGACAGGGGCCTTTGATGAG. Translating it yields CASSPSGTGAFDE. The complete CDR3 sequence is CASSPSGTGAFDEQFF.

This clone came up many times. CDR3 protein: CASSSQNPGNTIYF. CDR3 DNA, as far as it was read: TGTGCCAGCAGCTCCCAGAATCCTGGAAACACC. The V call is TRBV7-8, the J call TRBJ1-3; the D is unclear. With the read ending 3 residues before the CDR3 end, the germline J gene is used to fill in that end. Per the germline V gene, CDR1 is SGHVS and CDR2 is FQNEAQ. The CDR3 runs 14 residues. Trimming pared 4 bases from V and 2 bases from J, leaving 9 bases between.

In its sample, this clone was seen many times. The read terminates 3 residues before the CDR3 end, so the remaining end is supplied by the germline J gene. The chain recombines TRBV20-1 with TRBJ1-1; 7 nucleotides match TRBD1. Unmatched junction bases numbered 14, after V lost 7 bases and J lost 3 bases. In germline, CDR1 is DFQATT, CDR2 SNEGSKA (reference sequence). The CDR3 has 15 amino acids. The part of the CDR3 DNA that was read is TGCAGTGTAATATTTCGGGACAGATTCTACACTGAA. Its translation: CSVIFRDRFYTE. In full, the CDR3 reads CSVIFRDRFYTEAFF.

In this sample, this clone turned up many times. The read is 3 residues too short to cover the CDR3 end, so that end is filled in from the germline J gene. This chain uses TRBV20-1 with TRBJ2-3; 7 bases map to TRBD2. CDR3 length: 14 residues. The junction had 10 bases not matched to a gene; V was cut back by 4 bases and J by 6 bases. Germline-derived CDR1 and CDR2 are DFQATT and SNEGSKA (reference sequence). CDR3 DNA (partial): TGCAGTGCTAATCCCGGCGGGGGAAGCGATACG. Protein: CSANPGGGSDT. In full, the CDR3 reads CSANPGGGSDTQYF.

This clone was seen repeatedly, ten times or more. Read data end 3 residues before the CDR3 end; the end is taken from the germline J gene. The chain couples TRBV6-4 to TRBJ2-3, with a tentative D call TRBD2 (6 bases). From germline, CDR1 is MRHNA and CDR2 SNTAGT. The CDR3 has 13 residues. V gave up 6 bases and J gave up 5 bases, with 12 bases separating them. CDR3 bases read: TGTGCCAGCAGAGGGACTGAGCTAGATACG. Residues: CASRGTELDT. The whole CDR3 sequence reads CASRGTELDTQYF.

In this sample, this clone turned up many times. The sequenced CDR3 bases are TGTGCCAGTAGTACCAGCGGGGGGGCAAATGAG. It is translated as CASSTSGGANE. The CDR3, in full, reads CASSTSGGANEQFF. The V call is TRBV19, the J call TRBJ2-1; 10 bases align to TRBD2. The read terminates 3 residues before the CDR3 end, so the remaining end is supplied by the germline J gene. The CDR3 loop spans 14 amino acids. V lost 4 bases, J lost 7 bases, and 4 bases stayed unmatched. Germline values: CDR1 LNHDA, CDR2 SQIVND (reference sequence).

There are many counts of this clone. The CDR3 goes on 3 residues after the read ends, and that part is filled in from the germline J gene. The V and J genes are TRBV30 and TRBJ1-4; tentatively, D is TRBD1 (6 bases). Germline lookup yields CDR1 GTSNPN and CDR2 SVGIG (reference sequence). V dropped 2 bases and J dropped 8 bases, with 12 bases sitting between them. This CDR3 region has 13 residues. CDR3 amino acids: CAWSRGGWEKLFF. Partial CDR3 DNA: TGTGCCTGGAGTCGCGGGGGCTGGGAAAAA.

This clone was counted at least ten times. The read gets to within 3 residues of the CDR3 end, and the germline J gene fills in the rest. This chain links TRBV6-1 with TRBJ2-1; the D gene is possibly TRBD2 (6 bases). V lost 1 base, J lost 9 bases, and 10 bases lay in between. The CDR3 loop spans 13 amino acids. The germline V gene encodes CDR1 MNHNS and CDR2 SASEGT. CDR3 loop: CASSEVSEGEQFF. The CDR3 bases that were read are TGTGCCAGCAGTGAAGTGTCGGAGGGTGAG.